The subject of this entry is one TCR beta chain. The antigen is unknown. This could be a read error, since a much larger clone is one nucleotide away. The CDR3 has 15 amino acids. Germline V gene data show CDR1 as SNHLY and CDR2 as FYNNEI. This specimen comes from a study of read filtering for tumor transcriptome and immune sequencing. About the study: IR-seq gave about 3.5 to 10.27 million TCR reads per sample; RNA-seq gave about 80 to 1,400.

Study findings and constraints: Even smaller IR-seq throughput identified most shared clonotypes.

Molecular barcoded adaptors covering alpha/delta and beta/gamma chains were used on approximately 400 ng RNA. TCRdb itself ran the reads through MiXCR, one entry per CDR3 protein. The profile shows about 57,000 distinct CDR3 sequences, around 14% of them singletons. Sequencing was performed on a population of CD138-negative cells sorted from bone marrow. The genes are TRBV2 and TRBJ2-7, with TRBD1 identical over 9 bases. The origin of this receptor is a donor older than 35 with multiple myeloma. CDR3 sequence: CASGGTGRPSNEQYF. In DNA form, the CDR3 reads TGTGCCAGTGGGGGGACAGGGAGACCCTCCAACGAGCAGTACTTC.